This T cell receptor beta chain emerged from a study of blood T cells in healthy people across ages. Overall study context: Template switching captured about one barcoded beta molecule per two T cells.

Primed by a sample-barcoded 5' primer and a J-beta primer mix, a second PCR proceeded for roughly 7 to 12 cycles. Via MiXCR, TCRdb re-called the 5' RACE reads, giving one row per CDR3 protein. The table has 630,000 or so distinct CDR3 sequences, approximately 30% seen once. With 9 bases removed from V and 11 bases from J, the gap between germline ends came to 25 bases. Germline lookup yields CDR1 ENHRY and CDR2 SYGVKD. This CDR3 has 14 amino acids. As for this clonotype: Given a much more abundant clone one base away, this may be a read error.

The TCR originated in a woman of 80 years or more in good health. The sample comprised blood. The chain employs TRBV10-3 and TRBJ2-5; possibly TRBD1 for D (5 bases). For the CDR3, the DNA is TGTGCCATATGTAGTACAGGAAGGCTTGACGTGCAGTACTTC. Translating gives CAICSTGRLDVQYF.